The rows below give T cell receptor beta chains drawn from one sample of a study of human T cells and chemical hapten exposure. TCRdb ran MiXCR on the RACE reads and lists one entry per CDR3 protein. The profile shows approximately 73,000 distinct CDR3 sequences, approximately 10% of them singletons. The source was whole blood, collected in connection with sensitization to the hapten diphenylcyclopropenone (DPC). These receptors originate from a woman between 50 and 59 years old with alopecia areata. Some clones in this sample may be carry-over from other donors' samples. The CDR3 runs from the conserved cysteine through the conserved F or W. A D gene is named only where the DNA matches it firmly. For some rows the clone size is stated as once, few or many, or as a class when expanded; others skip it.

D gene: TRBD2; clone size: many; J gene: TRBJ2-1; V gene: TRBV20-1; CDR3 protein: CSAARAGVNNEQFF; CDR3 DNA: TGCAGTGCTGCCCGAGCGGGAGTTAACAATGAGCAGTTCTTC
D gene: -; clone size: -; J gene: TRBJ2-7; V gene: TRBV6-2/TRBV6-3; CDR3 protein: CASSYLLGGTTYEQYF; CDR3 DNA: TGTGCCAGCAGTTACCTCCTAGGGGGAACTACCTACGAGCAGTACTTC
D gene: TRBD1; clone size: -; J gene: TRBJ2-7; V gene: TRBV12-3/TRBV12-4; CDR3 protein: CASRTSQGAGYEQYF; CDR3 DNA: TGTGCCAGCAGGACATCCCAGGGGGCTGGCTACGAGCAGTACTTC
D gene: -; clone size: once; J gene: TRBJ2-2; V gene: TRBV28; CDR3 protein: CASSTTVSFGELFF; CDR3 DNA: TGTGCCAGCAGTACGACAGTATCGTTCGGGGAGCTGTTTTTT
D gene: -; clone size: many; J gene: TRBJ2-2; V gene: TRBV11-1; CDR3 protein: CAVQKGLNTGELFF; CDR3 DNA: TGTGCCGTCCAAAAGGGACTCAACACCGGGGAGCTGTTTTTT
D gene: -; clone size: -; J gene: TRBJ2-7; V gene: TRBV6-5; CDR3 protein: CASRARRPPEQYF; CDR3 DNA: TGTGCCAGCAGGGCCAGACGGCCCCCAGAGCAGTACTTC
D gene: TRBD2; clone size: few; J gene: TRBJ2-3; V gene: TRBV25-1; CDR3 protein: CASSDRLGREDTQYF; CDR3 DNA: TGTGCCAGCAGTGATAGGCTAGGGCGGGAGGATACGCAGTATTTT
D gene: -; clone size: -; J gene: TRBJ2-2; V gene: TRBV7-9; CDR3 protein: CASSFDSRTGELFF; CDR3 DNA: TGTGCCAGCAGCTTTGACTCCAGGACCGGGGAGCTGTTTTTT
D gene: -; clone size: few; J gene: TRBJ2-7; V gene: TRBV12-5; CDR3 protein: CASARTVNYEQYF; CDR3 DNA: TGTGCTAGTGCCCGGACGGTGAACTACGAGCAGTACTTC
D gene: TRBD1; clone size: many; J gene: TRBJ1-2; V gene: TRBV7-8; CDR3 protein: CASSLDGTGLNYGYTF; CDR3 DNA: TGTGCCAGCAGCTTAGACGGGACAGGGCTGAACTATGGCTACACCTTC
D gene: -; clone size: -; J gene: TRBJ2-7; V gene: TRBV19; CDR3 protein: CASSALGDEQYF; CDR3 DNA: TGTGCCAGTTCGGCCCTTGGGGACGAGCAGTACTTC
D gene: -; clone size: many; J gene: TRBJ1-1; V gene: TRBV12-3/TRBV12-4; CDR3 protein: CASRERGQGGGEAFF; CDR3 DNA: TGTGCCAGCAGGGAAAGAGGCCAGGGTGGTGGTGAAGCTTTCTTT
D gene: -; clone size: -; J gene: TRBJ2-5; V gene: TRBV11-2; CDR3 protein: CASSRAKETQYF; CDR3 DNA: TGTGCCAGCAGCCGTGCGAAAGAGACCCAGTACTTC
D gene: -; clone size: few; J gene: TRBJ2-1; V gene: TRBV29-1; CDR3 protein: CSVKTGEQFF; CDR3 DNA: TGCAGCGTTAAAACGGGAGAGCAGTTCTTC
D gene: TRBD1; clone size: -; J gene: TRBJ1-2; V gene: TRBV29-1; CDR3 protein: CSVEGTGPNYGYTF; CDR3 DNA: TGCAGCGTTGAAGGGACAGGGCCCAACTATGGCTACACCTTC
D gene: TRBD2; clone size: -; J gene: TRBJ2-5; V gene: TRBV11-2; CDR3 protein: CASSLGTSGRETQYF; CDR3 DNA: TGTGCCAGCAGCTTAGGGACTAGCGGGAGAGAGACCCAGTACTTC
D gene: -; clone size: -; J gene: TRBJ2-1; V gene: TRBV20-1; CDR3 protein: CSASGIPHEQFF; CDR3 DNA: TGCAGTGCTAGCGGGATCCCCCATGAGCAGTTCTTC
D gene: -; clone size: few; J gene: TRBJ2-5; V gene: TRBV29-1; CDR3 protein: CSVEIAEETQYF; CDR3 DNA: TGCAGCGTTGAAATTGCGGAGGAGACCCAGTACTTC
D gene: -; clone size: few; J gene: TRBJ1-1; V gene: TRBV11-3; CDR3 protein: CASSQNSRMNTEAFF; CDR3 DNA: TGTGCCAGCAGTCAAAACAGTCGTATGAACACTGAAGCTTTCTTT